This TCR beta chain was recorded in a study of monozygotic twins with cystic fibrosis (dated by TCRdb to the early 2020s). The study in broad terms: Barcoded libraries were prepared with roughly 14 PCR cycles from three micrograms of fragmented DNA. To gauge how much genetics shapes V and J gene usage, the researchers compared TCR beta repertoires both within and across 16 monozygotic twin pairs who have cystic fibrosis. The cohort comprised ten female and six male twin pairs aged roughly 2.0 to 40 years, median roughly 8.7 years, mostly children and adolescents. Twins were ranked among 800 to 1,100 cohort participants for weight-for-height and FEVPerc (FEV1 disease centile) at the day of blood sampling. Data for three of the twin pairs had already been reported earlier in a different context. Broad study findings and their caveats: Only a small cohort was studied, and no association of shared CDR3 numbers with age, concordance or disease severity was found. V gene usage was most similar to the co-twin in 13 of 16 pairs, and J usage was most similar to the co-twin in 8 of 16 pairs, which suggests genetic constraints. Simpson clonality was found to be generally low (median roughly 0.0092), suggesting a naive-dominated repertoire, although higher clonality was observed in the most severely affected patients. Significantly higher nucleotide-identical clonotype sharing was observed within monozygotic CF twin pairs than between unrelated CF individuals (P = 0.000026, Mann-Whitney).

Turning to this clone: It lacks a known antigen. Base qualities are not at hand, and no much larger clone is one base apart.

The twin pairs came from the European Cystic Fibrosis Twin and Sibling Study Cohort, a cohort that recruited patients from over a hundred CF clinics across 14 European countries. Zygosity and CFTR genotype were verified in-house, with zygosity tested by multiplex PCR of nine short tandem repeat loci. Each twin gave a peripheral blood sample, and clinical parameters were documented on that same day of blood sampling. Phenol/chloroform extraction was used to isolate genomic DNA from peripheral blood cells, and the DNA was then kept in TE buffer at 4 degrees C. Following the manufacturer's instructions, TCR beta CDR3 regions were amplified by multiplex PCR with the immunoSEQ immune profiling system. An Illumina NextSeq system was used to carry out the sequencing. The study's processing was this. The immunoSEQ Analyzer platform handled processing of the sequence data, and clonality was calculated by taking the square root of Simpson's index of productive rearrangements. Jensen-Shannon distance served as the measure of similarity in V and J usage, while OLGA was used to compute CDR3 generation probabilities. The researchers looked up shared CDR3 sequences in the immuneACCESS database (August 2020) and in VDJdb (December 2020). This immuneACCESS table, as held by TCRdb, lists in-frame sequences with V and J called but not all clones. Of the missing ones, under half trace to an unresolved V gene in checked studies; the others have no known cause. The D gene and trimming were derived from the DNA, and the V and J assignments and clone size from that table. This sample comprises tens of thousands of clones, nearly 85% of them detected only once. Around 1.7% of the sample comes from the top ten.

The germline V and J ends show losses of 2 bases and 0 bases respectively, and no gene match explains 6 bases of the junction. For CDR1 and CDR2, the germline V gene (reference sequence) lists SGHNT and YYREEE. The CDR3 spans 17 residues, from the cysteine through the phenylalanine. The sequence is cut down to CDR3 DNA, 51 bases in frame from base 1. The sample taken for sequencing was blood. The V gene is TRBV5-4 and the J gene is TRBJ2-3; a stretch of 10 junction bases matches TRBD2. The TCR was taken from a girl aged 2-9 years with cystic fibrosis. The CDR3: CASSFPGLAQSTDTQYF. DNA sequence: TGTGCCAGCAGCTTCCCGGGACTAGCGCAGAGCACAGATACGCAGTATTTT.